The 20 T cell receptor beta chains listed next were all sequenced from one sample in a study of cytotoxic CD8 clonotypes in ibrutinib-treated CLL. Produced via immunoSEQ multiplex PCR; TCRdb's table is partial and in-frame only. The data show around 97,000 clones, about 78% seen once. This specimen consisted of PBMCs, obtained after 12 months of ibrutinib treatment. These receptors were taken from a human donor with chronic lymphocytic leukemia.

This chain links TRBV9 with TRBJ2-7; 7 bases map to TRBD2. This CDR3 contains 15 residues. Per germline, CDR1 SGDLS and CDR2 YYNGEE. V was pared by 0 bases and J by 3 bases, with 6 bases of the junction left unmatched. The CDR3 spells CASSVEGSGHYEQYF. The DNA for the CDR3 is TGTGCCAGCAGCGTAGAGGGTAGCGGGCACTACGAGCAGTACTTC.

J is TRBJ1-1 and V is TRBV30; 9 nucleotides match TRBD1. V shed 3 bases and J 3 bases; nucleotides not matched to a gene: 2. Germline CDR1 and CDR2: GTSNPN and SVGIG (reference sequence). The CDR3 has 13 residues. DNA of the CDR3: TGTGCCTGGAGCACAGGGGGCGACACTGAAGCTTTCTTT. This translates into CAWSTGGDTEAFF.

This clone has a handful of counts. Here the CDR3 reads CASSETGQGADTQYF. The CDR3 DNA reads as TGTGCCAGCAGCGAAACGGGACAGGGAGCAGATACGCAGTATTTT. The chain is built from TRBV9 and TRBJ2-3; 9 positions match TRBD1. Losses at the gene ends were 3 bases for V and 4 bases for J; bases not matched to a gene: 6. CDR3 length equals 15 residues. Germline CDR1 SGDLS, CDR2 YYNGEE.

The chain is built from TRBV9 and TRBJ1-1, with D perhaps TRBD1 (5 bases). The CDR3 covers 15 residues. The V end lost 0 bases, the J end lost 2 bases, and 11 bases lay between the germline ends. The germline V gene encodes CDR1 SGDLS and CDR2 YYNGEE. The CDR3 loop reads CASSVAPQGNTEAFF. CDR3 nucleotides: TGTGCCAGCAGCGTAGCTCCCCAGGGCAACACTGAAGCTTTCTTT.

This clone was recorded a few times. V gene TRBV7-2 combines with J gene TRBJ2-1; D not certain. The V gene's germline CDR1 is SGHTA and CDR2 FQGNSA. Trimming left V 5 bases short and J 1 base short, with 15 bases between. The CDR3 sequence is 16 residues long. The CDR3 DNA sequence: TGTGCCAGCAGCCGACGTGAAGCAATTTCCTACAATGAGCAGTTCTTC. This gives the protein CASSRREAISYNEQFF.

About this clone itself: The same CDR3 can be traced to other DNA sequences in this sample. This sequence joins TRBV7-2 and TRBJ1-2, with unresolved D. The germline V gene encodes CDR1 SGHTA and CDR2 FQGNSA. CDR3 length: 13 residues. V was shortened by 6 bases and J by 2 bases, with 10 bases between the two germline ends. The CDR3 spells CASSLDSNYGYTF. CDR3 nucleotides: TGTGCCAGCAGTCTCGATAGCAACTATGGCTACACCTTC. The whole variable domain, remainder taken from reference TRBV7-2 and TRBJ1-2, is GAGVSQSPSNKVTEKGKDVELRCDPISGHTALYWYRQSLGQGLEFLIYFQGNSAPDKSGLPSDRFSAERTGGSVSTLTIQRTQQEDSAVYLCASSLDSNYGYTFGSGTRLTVV.

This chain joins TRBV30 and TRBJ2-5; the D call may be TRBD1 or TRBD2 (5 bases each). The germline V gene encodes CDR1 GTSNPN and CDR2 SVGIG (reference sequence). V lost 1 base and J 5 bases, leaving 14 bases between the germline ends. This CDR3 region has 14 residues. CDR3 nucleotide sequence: TGTGCCTGGAGTGAGGGGACCCACGGGGAGACCCAGTACTTC. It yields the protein CAWSEGTHGETQYF.

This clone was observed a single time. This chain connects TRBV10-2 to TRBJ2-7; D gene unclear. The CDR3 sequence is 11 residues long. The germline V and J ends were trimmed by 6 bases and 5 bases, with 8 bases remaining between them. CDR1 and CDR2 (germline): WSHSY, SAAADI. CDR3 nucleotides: TGCGCCAGCAGGGCCCTAGACGAGCAGTACTTC. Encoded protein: CASRALDEQYF.

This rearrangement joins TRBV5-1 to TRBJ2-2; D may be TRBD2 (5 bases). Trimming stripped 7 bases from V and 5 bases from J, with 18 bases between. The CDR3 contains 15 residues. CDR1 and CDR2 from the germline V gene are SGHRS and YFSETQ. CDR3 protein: CASRRTNGGTGELFF. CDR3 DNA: TGCGCCAGCCGAAGGACCAACGGCGGGACCGGGGAGCTGTTTTTT.

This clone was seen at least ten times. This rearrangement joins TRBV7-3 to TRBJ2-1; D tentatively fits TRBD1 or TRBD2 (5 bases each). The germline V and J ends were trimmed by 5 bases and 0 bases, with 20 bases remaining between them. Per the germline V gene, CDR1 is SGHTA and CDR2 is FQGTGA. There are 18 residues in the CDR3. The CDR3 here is CASSAKAKGRSSYNEQFF. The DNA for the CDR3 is TGTGCCAGCAGCGCTAAGGCCAAGGGACGGAGCTCCTACAATGAGCAGTTCTTC. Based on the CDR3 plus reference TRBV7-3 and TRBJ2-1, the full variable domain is GAGVSQTPSNKVTEKGKYVELRCDPISGHTALYWYRQSLGQGPEFLIYFQGTGAADDSGLPNDRFFAVRPEGSVSTLKIQRTERGDSAVYLCASSAKAKGRSSYNEQFFGPGTRLTVL.

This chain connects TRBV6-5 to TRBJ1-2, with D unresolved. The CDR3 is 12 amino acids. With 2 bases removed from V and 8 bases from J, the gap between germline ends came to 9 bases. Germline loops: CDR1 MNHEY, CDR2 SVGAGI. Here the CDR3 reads CASSYEGRGYTF. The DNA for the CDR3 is TGTGCCAGCAGTTACGAGGGTCGGGGCTACACCTTC.

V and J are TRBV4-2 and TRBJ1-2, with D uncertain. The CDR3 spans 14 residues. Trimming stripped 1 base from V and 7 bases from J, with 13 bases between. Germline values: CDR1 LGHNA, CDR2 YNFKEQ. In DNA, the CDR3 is TGTGCCAGCAGCCAAGGGACGGGCTCCGGTGGCTACACCTTC. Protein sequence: CASSQGTGSGGYTF.

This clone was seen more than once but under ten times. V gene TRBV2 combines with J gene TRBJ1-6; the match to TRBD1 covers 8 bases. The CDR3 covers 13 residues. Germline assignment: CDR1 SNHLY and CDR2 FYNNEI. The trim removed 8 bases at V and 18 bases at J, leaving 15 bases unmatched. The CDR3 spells CASLGRGPMVPHF. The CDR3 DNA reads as TGTGCCAGCTTGGGCAGGGGGCCCATGGTGCCCCACTTT.

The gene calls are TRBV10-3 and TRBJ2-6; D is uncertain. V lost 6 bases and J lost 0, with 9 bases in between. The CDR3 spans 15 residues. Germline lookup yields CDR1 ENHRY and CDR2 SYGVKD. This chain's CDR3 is CAIRSSSSGANVLTF. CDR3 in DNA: TGTGCCATCAGATCCTCTAGCTCTGGGGCCAACGTCCTGACTTTC.

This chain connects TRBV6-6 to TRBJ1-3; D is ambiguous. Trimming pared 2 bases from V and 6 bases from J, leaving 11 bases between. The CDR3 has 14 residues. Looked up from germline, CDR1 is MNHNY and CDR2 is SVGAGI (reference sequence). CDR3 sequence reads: CASSYPAEKNTIYF. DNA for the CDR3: TGTGCCAGCAGTTACCCCGCAGAAAAAAACACCATATATTTT.

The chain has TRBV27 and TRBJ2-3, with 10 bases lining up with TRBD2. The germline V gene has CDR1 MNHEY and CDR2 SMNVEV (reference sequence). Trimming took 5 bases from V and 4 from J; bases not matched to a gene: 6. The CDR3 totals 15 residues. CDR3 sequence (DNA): TGTGCCAGCAGTACTAAGCGGGGGGGCGCAGATACGCAGTATTTT. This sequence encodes CASSTKRGGADTQYF.

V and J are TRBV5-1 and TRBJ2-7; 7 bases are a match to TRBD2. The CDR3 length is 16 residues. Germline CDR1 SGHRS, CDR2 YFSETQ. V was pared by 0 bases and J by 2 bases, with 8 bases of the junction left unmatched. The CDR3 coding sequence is TGCGCCAGCAGCTTGGCTTTAGCGGGTCCTACCTACGAGCAGTACTTC. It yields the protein CASSLALAGPTYEQYF.

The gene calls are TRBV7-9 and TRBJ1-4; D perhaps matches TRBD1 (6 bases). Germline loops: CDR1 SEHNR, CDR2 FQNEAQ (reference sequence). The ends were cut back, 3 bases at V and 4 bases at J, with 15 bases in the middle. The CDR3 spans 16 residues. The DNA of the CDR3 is TGTGCCAGCAGCTTGGGGCTTGGGGGCAATAATGAAAAACTGTTTTTT. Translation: CASSLGLGGNNEKLFF.

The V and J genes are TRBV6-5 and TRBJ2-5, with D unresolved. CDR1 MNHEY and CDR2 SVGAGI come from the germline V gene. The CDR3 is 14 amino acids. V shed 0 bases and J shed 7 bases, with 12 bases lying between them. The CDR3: CASSYSVSVGTQYF. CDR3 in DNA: TGTGCCAGCAGTTACTCGGTATCCGTGGGGACCCAGTACTTC.

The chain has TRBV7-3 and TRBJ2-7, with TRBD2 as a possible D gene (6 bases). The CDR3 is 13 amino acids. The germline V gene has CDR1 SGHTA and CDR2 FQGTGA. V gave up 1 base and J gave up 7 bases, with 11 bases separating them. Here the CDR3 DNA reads TGTGCCAGCAGCTTAAGGAGGGGTGGAGAGCAGTACTTC. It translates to CASSLRRGGEQYF. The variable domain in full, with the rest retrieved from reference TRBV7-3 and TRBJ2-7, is GAGVSQTPSNKVTEKGKYVELRCDPISGHTALYWYRQSLGQGPEFLIYFQGTGAADDSGLPNDRFFAVRPEGSVSTLKIQRTERGDSAVYLCASSLRRGGEQYFGPGTRLTVT.